The sequence of this T cell receptor (beta chain) was determined in a study of patients and donors after allogeneic stem cell transplantation. The CDR3 has 15 residues. The V and J ends lost 3 bases and 3 bases respectively, with 17 bases between them. Germline CDR1 and CDR2: DFQATT and SNEGSKA (reference sequence). TCRdb called the RT-PCR reads again in MiXCR, with one record for every CDR3 protein. The sample includes about a million distinct CDR3 sequences, roughly 18% seen only once; the top ten take approximately 5.9%. This clonotype appeared a few times. The sequence was collected from a human donor who was either an allogeneic HSCT recipient or a stem cell or donor lymphocyte infusion donor (not recorded which). It is not recorded whose cells these are; they may come from a transplant donor. The rearrangement links TRBV20-1 to TRBJ1-1, with D tentatively TRBD1 (5 bases). The sample consisted of blood, either unsorted or a sorted T cell fraction (not recorded which). The CDR3 sequence is CSASSLRGRYTEAFF. The DNA for the CDR3 is TGCAGTGCTAGCTCGTTGCGGGGCAGGTACACTGAAGCTTTCTTT.